This TCR beta chain emerged from a study of CXCR3-negative and CXCR3-positive naive CD8 T cells. About this clonotype itself: Its antigen is still unknown.

Study-wide findings and caveats: CXCR3-positive naive cells had TRB CDR3s that were more hydrophobic than CXCR3-negative naive cells had.

The authors made the TRB cDNA libraries by 5' RACE using UMI labels. TCRdb reprocessed the 5' RACE reads, with one entry per CDR3 protein and no DNA. This listing includes about 98,000 distinct CDR3 sequences. Germline CDR1 and CDR2: LGHNA and YSLEER. The CDR3 is made up of 15 amino acids. The source material was naive CXCR3+ CD8+ T cells from blood. Subset noted: CD45RO-CCR7+CD27+CD95- naive CD8+ T cells expressing CXCR3 (TNR3+). The sequence was obtained from a human donor in good health. Some clones in this sample may be carry-over from other donors' samples. The chain employs TRBV4-3 and TRBJ2-7; no DNA is available, so the TRBD1 call from TCRdb remains unchecked. CDR3 sequence reads: CASSQGVRGPYEQYF.